This T cell receptor beta chain was sequenced for a study of blood T cell repertoires in COVID-19. Study at large: Specimens from acute and convalescent COVID-19 originated in the United States, Italy and Spain.

This CDR3 spans 15 amino acids. The V gene's germline CDR1 is SGDLS and CDR2 YYNGEE. V lost 2 bases and J 0 bases, leaving 9 bases between the germline ends. The assay was immunoSEQ multiplex PCR, and TCRdb's table has in-frame clones only and misses some. The sample has under 350,000 clones; roughly 89% are singletons. This clone is a singleton in its sample. Other DNA variants within this sample encode the same CDR3. The source is a woman aged 55-70 years who had recovered from COVID-19. The V gene is TRBV9, the J gene TRBJ1-3; the D is unclear. The material sequenced was PBMCs or T cells enriched from blood (not recorded which). Here the CDR3 DNA reads TGTGCCAGCAGCGTCGGAACAGCCTCTGGAAACACCATATATTTT. Amino acids: CASSVGTASGNTIYF.